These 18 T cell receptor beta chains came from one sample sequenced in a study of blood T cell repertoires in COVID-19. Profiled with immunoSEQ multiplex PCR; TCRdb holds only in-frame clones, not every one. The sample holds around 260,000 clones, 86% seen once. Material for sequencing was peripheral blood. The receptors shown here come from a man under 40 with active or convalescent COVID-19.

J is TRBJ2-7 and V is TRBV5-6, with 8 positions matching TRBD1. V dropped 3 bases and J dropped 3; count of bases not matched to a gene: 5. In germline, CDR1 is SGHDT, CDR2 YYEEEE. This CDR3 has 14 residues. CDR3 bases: TGTGCCAGCAGCTCGGACAGGGTATACTACGAGCAGTACTTC. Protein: CASSSDRVYYEQYF. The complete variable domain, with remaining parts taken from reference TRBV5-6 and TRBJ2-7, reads DAGVTQSPTHLIKTRGQQVTLRCSPKSGHDTVSWYQQALGQGPQFIFQYYEEEERQRGNFPDRFSGHQFPNYSSELNVNALLLGDSALYLCASSSDRVYYEQYFGPGTRLTVT.

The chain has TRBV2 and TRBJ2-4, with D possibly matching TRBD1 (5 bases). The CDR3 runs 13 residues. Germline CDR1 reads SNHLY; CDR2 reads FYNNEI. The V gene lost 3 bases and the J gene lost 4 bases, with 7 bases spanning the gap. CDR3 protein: CASSDAGKNIQYF. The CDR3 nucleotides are TGTGCCAGCAGTGATGCAGGGAAAAACATTCAGTACTTC. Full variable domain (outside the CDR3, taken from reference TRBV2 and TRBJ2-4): EPEVTQTPSHQVTQMGQEVILRCVPISNHLYFYWYRQILGQKVEFLVSFYNNEISEKSEIFDDQFSVERPDGSNFTLKIRSTKLEDSAMYFCASSDAGKNIQYFGAGTRLSVL.

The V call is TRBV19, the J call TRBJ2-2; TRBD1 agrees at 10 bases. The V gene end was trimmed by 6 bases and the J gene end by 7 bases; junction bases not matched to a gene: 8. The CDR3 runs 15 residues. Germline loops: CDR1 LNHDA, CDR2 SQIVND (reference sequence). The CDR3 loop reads CASSPGTGDRGELFF. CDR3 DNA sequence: TGTGCCAGTAGCCCCGGGACAGGGGATCGCGGGGAGCTGTTTTTT.

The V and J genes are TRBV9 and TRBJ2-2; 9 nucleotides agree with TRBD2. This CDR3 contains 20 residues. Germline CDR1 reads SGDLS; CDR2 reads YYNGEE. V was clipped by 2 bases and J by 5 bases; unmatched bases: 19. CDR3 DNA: TGTGCCAGCAGCGTGTCCCACCAGCTAGCGGGGATTGGGCGAACCGGGGAGCTGTTTTTT. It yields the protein CASSVSHQLAGIGRTGELFF.

The CDR3 loop reads CASSQDPTGEWNEQFF. CDR3 coding DNA: TGCGCCAGCAGCCAAGATCCCACAGGGGAATGGAATGAGCAGTTCTTC. The rearrangement uses TRBV4-3 and TRBJ2-1; 7 bases are a match to TRBD1. Unmatched junction bases numbered 9, after V lost 0 bases and J lost 7 bases. Germline CDR1 and CDR2: LGHNA and YSLEER. The CDR3 totals 16 residues.

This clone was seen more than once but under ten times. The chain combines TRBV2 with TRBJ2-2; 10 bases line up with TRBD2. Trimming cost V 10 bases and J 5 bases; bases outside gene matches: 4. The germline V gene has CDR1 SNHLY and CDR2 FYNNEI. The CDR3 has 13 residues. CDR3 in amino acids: CAKGLAMTGELFF. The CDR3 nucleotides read TGTGCCAAGGGACTAGCGATGACCGGGGAGCTGTTTTTT.

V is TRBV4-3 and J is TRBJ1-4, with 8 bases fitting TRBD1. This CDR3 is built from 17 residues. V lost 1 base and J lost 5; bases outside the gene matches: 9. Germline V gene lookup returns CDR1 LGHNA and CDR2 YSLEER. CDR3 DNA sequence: TGCGCCAGCAGCCAAGTTTCGGGGAGGACAGGGAATGAAAAACTGTTTTTT. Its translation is CASSQVSGRTGNEKLFF.

This chain's CDR3 is CSVDRGSVAPPDSGNTIYF. The CDR3 nucleotides are TGCAGCGTTGACAGGGGTTCGGTAGCCCCGCCGGACTCTGGAAACACCATATATTTT. The chain carries TRBV29-1 and TRBJ1-3; the D gene is possibly TRBD1 (6 bases). V was shortened by 3 bases and J by 0 bases, with 24 bases between the two germline ends. In germline, CDR1 is SQVTM, CDR2 ANQGSEA. The CDR3 runs to 19 residues.

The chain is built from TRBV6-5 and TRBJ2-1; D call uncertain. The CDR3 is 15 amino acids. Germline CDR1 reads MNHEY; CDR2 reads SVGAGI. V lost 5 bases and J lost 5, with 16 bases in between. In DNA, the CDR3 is TGTGCCAGCAGTCCTGGTGTGCTTAGAGACAATGAGCAGTTCTTC. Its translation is CASSPGVLRDNEQFF.

CDR3 DNA: TGTGCCATCAGTGAGTCGATTCTTCCGGACACTGAAGCTTTCTTT. Residues: CAISESILPDTEAFF. This chain uses TRBV10-3 with TRBJ1-1; no reliable D call. This CDR3 contains 15 residues. The ends were cut back, 0 bases at V and 3 bases at J, with 11 bases in the middle. In germline, CDR1 is ENHRY, CDR2 SYGVKD.

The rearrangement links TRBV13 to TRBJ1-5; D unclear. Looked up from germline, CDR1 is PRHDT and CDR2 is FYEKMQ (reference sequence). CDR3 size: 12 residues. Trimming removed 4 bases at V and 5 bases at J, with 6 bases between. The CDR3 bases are TGTGCCAGCAGCTCCGGGGATCAGCCCCAGCATTTT. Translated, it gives CASSSGDQPQHF. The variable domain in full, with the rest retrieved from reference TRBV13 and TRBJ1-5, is AAGVIQSPRHLIKEKRETATLKCYPIPRHDTVYWYQQGPGQDPQFLISFYEKMQSDKGSIPDRFSAQQFSDYHSELNMSSLELGDSALYFCASSSGDQPQHFGDGTRLSIL.

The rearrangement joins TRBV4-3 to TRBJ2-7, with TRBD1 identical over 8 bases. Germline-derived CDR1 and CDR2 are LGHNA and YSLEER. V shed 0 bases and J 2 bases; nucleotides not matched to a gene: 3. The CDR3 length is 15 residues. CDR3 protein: CASSQDWTGTYEQYF. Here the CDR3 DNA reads TGCGCCAGCAGCCAAGATTGGACAGGGACCTACGAGCAGTACTTC.

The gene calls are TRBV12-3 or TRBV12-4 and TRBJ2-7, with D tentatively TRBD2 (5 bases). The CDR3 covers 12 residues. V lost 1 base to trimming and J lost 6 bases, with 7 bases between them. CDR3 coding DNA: TGTGCCAGCAGTTTAGGAGGGTTCGAGCAGTACTTC. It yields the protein CASSLGGFEQYF.

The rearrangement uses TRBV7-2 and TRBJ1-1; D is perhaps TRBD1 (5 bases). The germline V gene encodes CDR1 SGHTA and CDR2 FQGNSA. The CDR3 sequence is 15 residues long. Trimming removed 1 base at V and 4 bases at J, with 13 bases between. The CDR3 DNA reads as TGTGCCAGCAGCTTAGGGTCAGGGCTACGCACTGAAGCTTTCTTT. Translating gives CASSLGSGLRTEAFF. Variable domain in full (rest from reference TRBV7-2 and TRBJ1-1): GAGVSQSPSNKVTEKGKDVELRCDPISGHTALYWYRQSLGQGLEFLIYFQGNSAPDKSGLPSDRFSAERTGGSVSTLTIQRTQQEDSAVYLCASSLGSGLRTEAFFGQGTRLTVV.

The CDR3 DNA is TGTGCCAGCAGCGAGACAGGGGTCGAGCAGTACTTC. As protein: CASSETGVEQYF. This sequence joins TRBV9 and TRBJ2-7, with 8 bases fitting TRBD1. Germline V gene sequence: CDR1 SGDLS, CDR2 YYNGEE. V lost 3 bases to trimming and J lost 6 bases; unmatched junction nucleotides: 2. There are 12 residues in the CDR3. The full variable domain, in which reference TRBV9 and TRBJ2-7 provide the parts outside the CDR3, is DSGVTQTPKHLITATGQRVTLRCSPRSGDLSVYWYQQSLDQGLQFLIQYYNGEERAKGNILERFSAQQFPDLHSELNLSSLELGDSALYFCASSETGVEQYFGPGTRLTVT.

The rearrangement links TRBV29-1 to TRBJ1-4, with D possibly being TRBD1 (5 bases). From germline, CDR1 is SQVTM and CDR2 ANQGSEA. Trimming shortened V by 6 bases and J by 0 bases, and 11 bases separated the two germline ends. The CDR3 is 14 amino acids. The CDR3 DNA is TGCAGCGTACAGACAGTTGCAACTAATGAAAAACTGTTTTTT. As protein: CSVQTVATNEKLFF. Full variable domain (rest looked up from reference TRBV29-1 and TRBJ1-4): SAVISQKPSRDICQRGTSLTIQCQVDSQVTMMFWYRQQPGQSLTLIATANQGSEATYESGFVIDKFPISRPNLTFSTLTVSNMSPEDSSIYLCSVQTVATNEKLFFGSGTQLSVL.

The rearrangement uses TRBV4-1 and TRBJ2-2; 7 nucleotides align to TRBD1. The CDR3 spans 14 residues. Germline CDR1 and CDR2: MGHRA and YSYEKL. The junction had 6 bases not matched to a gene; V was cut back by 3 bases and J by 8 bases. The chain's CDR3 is CASSHRDSRGELFF. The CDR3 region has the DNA TGCGCCAGCAGCCACCGGGACAGCCGGGGGGAGCTGTTTTTT.

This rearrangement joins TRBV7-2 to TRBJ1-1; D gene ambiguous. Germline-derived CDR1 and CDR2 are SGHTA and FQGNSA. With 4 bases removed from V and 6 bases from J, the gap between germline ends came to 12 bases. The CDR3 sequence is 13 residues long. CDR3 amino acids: CASSSGFVAEAFF. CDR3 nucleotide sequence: TGTGCCAGCAGCTCGGGATTTGTCGCTGAAGCTTTCTTT.